Below, one T cell receptor (beta chain) is given with its context. CDR1 and CDR2 from the germline V gene are GTSNPN and SVGIG (reference sequence). V lost 1 base, J lost 8 bases, and 8 bases stayed unmatched. This CDR3 region has 15 residues. This entry comes from a study of blood T cell repertoires in COVID-19. Overall study: COVID-19 samples, acute and convalescent, were from the United States, Italy and Spain.

Original processing notes: Nucleated cell number was recorded as an estimate derived from reference gene primer amplification. Assay: immunoSEQ multiplex PCR; the TCRdb copy retains only in-frame clones and omits some. The V and J calls and clone size were taken over from that table, and D and trimming were inferred from the DNA. The table records about 110,000 clones, 75% to 90% of them present only once. This sequence originates from a man between 65 and 85 years old with acute or convalescent COVID-19. Sequences were obtained from peripheral blood. The genes are TRBV30 and TRBJ2-1; 10 bases match TRBD2. CDR3 nucleotide sequence: TGTGCCTGGAGTGGTAAGGGGCTAGCGGGAGATGAGCAGTTCTTC. Its translation is CAWSGKGLAGDEQFF.